The entry below describes one TCR beta chain. Its target is unknown. The sample comes from a study of T cells in Graves' hyperthyroidism and ophthalmopathy. Study conclusions and caveats: Within blood appeared most thyroid clonotypes that had expanded above 0.001. A model of 13 V-J features distinguished ophthalmopathy from stable hyperthyroidism.

Deletions cut 0 bases from V and 0 bases from J, with 12 bases between. Germline V gives CDR1 SGHDN, CDR2 FVKESK. This CDR3 is 16 amino acids long. From RNA transcripts, TCR beta CDR3 regions were amplified. HTBI primers were used for first-round RT-PCR of the TCR CDR3. One entry per CDR3 protein, called by TCRdb with MiXCR from the multiplex PCR reads. The sample shows around 440,000 distinct CDR3 sequences, 15% to 19% of them seen only once. Graves' hyperthyroidism showing no ophthalmopathy progression within 18 months was considered stable. The study enrolled patients aged 18 to 65 with newly diagnosed hyperthyroidism of under 2 months' duration.

The chain joins TRBV14 to TRBJ2-7; D is undetermined. This TCR was recovered from a woman younger than 30 with Graves' hyperthyroidism. The source material was blood. CDR3 sequence: CASSQESGFNSYEQYF. The CDR3, as DNA: TGTGCCAGCAGCCAAGAATCCGGATTCAACTCCTACGAGCAGTACTTC.